This entry concerns a single T cell receptor (beta chain). The junction shows a germline mismatch at one end, possibly a read error. The sample belongs to a study of tumor-infiltrating lymphocytes in primary liver carcinoma. The authors took blood RNA from unsorted whole blood and also extracted germline DNA. A constant-region primer served to make TCR beta cDNA from about 0.45 ug total RNA. Sequencing libraries for TCR beta derived from three nested multiplex PCR rounds that used slightly modified ARM-PCR. A C-beta reverse primer and TRBV1-TRBV30 forward primers served in each of the first two PCR rounds, at ten to eleven cycles apiece. Each CDR3 protein is one row after TCRdb ran MiXCR on the multiplex PCR reads. The sample yields about 310,000 distinct CDR3 sequences, 58% seen once. Germline V gene data show CDR1 as SGHVS and CDR2 as FQNEAQ. This CDR3 spans 16 amino acids.

The clonotype comes from a woman aged 25 to 39 with primary liver carcinoma and hepatitis B virus infection. The V gene is TRBV7-8, the J gene TRBJ1-1; D possibly corresponds to TRBD1 (5 bases). Material: peripheral blood. The DNA of the CDR3 is TGTGCCAGCAGCTTAGAGGGGAAGACAGCCAACAATGAAGCTTTCTTT. Encoded protein: CASSLEGKTANNEAFF.